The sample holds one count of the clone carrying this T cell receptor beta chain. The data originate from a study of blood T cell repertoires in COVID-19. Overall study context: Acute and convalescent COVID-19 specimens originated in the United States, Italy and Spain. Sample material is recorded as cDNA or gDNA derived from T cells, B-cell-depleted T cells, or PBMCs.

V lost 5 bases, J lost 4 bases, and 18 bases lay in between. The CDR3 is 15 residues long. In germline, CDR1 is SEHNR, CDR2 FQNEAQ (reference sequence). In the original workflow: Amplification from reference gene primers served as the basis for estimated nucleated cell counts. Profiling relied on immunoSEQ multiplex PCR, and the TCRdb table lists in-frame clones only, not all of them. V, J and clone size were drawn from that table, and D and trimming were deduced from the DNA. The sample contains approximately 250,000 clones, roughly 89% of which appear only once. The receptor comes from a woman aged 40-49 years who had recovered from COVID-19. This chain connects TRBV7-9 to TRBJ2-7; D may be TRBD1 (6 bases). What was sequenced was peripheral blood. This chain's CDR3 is CASSRLQGAIYEQYF. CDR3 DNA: TGTGCCAGCAGCCGATTACAGGGAGCTATTTACGAGCAGTACTTC. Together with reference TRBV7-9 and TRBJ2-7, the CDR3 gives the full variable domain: DTGVSQNPRHKITKRGQNVTFRCDPISEHNRLYWYRQTLGQGPEFLTYFQNEAQLEKSRLLSDRFSAERPKGSFSTLEIQRTEQGDSAMYLCASSRLQGAIYEQYFGPGTRLTVT.